The clone carrying this T cell receptor (beta chain) came up a few times. These data belong to a study of blood T cells in healthy people across ages. J lost 4 bases, V lost 8 bases, and 9 bases had no gene match. Germline V lookup: CDR1 MNHEY, CDR2 SVGEGT. The CDR3 totals 15 residues. The second PCR ran roughly 6 to 11 cycles with a sample-barcoded 5' primer and J-beta primers. TCRdb used MiXCR to reprocess the 5' RACE reads, holding one entry per CDR3 protein. The table lists fewer than 1,000,000 distinct CDR3 sequences, around 45% of them singletons. The chain is built from TRBV6-2 or TRBV6-3 and TRBJ2-2, with TRBD1 matching 8 bases. The receptor comes from a man aged 55-75 years in good health. Sequencing was carried out using blood. The CDR3 DNA reads TGTGCCAGCTATAGTACCGGGACAGGCACCGGGGAGCTGTTTTTT. Encoded protein: CASYSTGTGTGELFF.